This T cell receptor (beta chain) was identified during a study of blood T cells in healthy people across ages. Next came a second PCR, run for about 6 to 11 cycles, which used a sample-barcoded 5' primer along with a J-beta primer mix. Using its own MiXCR run on the 5' RACE reads, TCRdb lists one record per CDR3 protein. The sample records more than 1,000,000 distinct CDR3 sequences, approximately 26% being singletons. This CDR3 has 15 amino acids. Germline CDR1 SGHRS, CDR2 YFSETQ. V lost 0 bases, J lost 5 bases, and 6 bases stayed unmatched. In addition, the sample was reused for a study of T cells of mothers and their children. Per that study: The second PCR's M1S primer added sample barcodes and 2-4 random nucleotides.

This receptor was taken from a girl aged 2 to 10 in good health. V gene TRBV5-1 combines with J gene TRBJ1-1, with 8 bases lining up with TRBD1. Sequenced: blood. This CDR3 is CASSLGGQVGTEAFF. The DNA of the CDR3 is TGCGCCAGCAGCTTGGGGGGACAGGTGGGAACTGAAGCTTTCTTT.